This TCR beta chain was identified in a study of CD8 T cells in ankylosing spondylitis. Whole-study results and caveats: The study identified a TCR beta motif of roughly eight highly homologous variants that appeared characteristic of ankylosing spondylitis blood.

This clonotype was recorded a few times. Its antigen is still unknown. With 0 bases removed from V and 8 bases from J, the gap between germline ends came to 10 bases. Germline assignment: CDR1 DFQATT and CDR2 SNEGSKA (reference sequence). There are 13 residues in the CDR3. In making TCR beta libraries, quantitative 5'-RACE with molecular barcodes was used. TCRdb itself ran the 5' RACE reads through MiXCR, one entry per CDR3 protein. The sample consists of a few hundred thousand distinct CDR3 sequences, about 11% of them appearing once. Sample: blood, either unsorted or a sorted T cell fraction (not recorded which). The rearrangement joins TRBV20-1 to TRBJ1-4; no clear D gene. This sequence originates from a male donor with ankylosing spondylitis or in good health (not recorded which). CDR3 amino acids: CSARDPQGEKLFF. The CDR3 nucleotides read TGCAGTGCTAGAGATCCCCAAGGGGAAAAACTGTTTTTT.